This TCR beta chain emerged from a study of lymphopenia after photon versus proton radiotherapy. Study-wide results and limits: Authors raise, but do not show, better survival with proton therapy. Proton therapy kept repertoires fairly stable, unlike photons, which gained effector/memory cells. In patients who died, overall survival fell as post-nadir TCR diversity dropped more. After lymphocyte nadir, photon-treated repertoires showed oligoclonal expansion, especially CD8+ Temra.

After removal of 4 bases from V and 5 bases from J, the junction contained 18 bases not matched to a gene. The CDR3 is made up of 18 amino acids. Germline-derived CDR1 and CDR2 are ENHRY and SYGVKD. Produced via immunoSEQ multiplex PCR; TCRdb's table is partial and in-frame only. Counted here are around 150,000 clones, approximately 90% occurring once; the ten biggest clones make up about 4.7%. A note on this clone: Its antigen is undetermined.

The clonotype originates from a man aged 50-60 years with gastric cancer. The chain links TRBV10-3 to TRBJ2-7, with TRBD2 matching over 9 bases. The sequences come from peripheral blood, collected from a patient treated with photon-based radiotherapy. The CDR3 coding sequence is TGTGCCATCAGTGGCCCCGGTCCCCTAGCGGGGAGGGGAGACGAGCAGTACTTC. Amino acid sequence: CAISGPGPLAGRGDEQYF.